This T cell receptor beta chain was sequenced during a study of blood T cell repertoires in COVID-19. As originally analysed: Nucleated cell number was recorded as an estimate derived from reference gene primer amplification. Assay used: immunoSEQ multiplex PCR; TCRdb lists only in-frame clones, some missing. That table furnishes V, J and clone size, whereas the DNA furnished D and trimming. Altogether approximately 210,000 clones are present, more than 75% being singletons, with the ten largest covering around 16%. This CDR3 contains 16 residues. Germline CDR1 SEHNR, CDR2 FQNEAQ (reference sequence). The ends lost 6 bases at V and 1 base at J; junction bases unmatched: 10. Individuals drawn from around 25 US areas were about 18 to 89 years old.

The TCR was taken from a woman between 45 and 60 years old with acute COVID-19. V and J are TRBV7-9 and TRBJ2-3; 7 nucleotides line up with TRBD2. The sample was PBMCs or T cells enriched from blood (not recorded which). Here the CDR3 reads CASSSTGGSGTDTQYF. CDR3 sequence (DNA): TGTGCCAGCAGTTCGACGGGCGGGAGCGGCACAGATACGCAGTATTTT. Combining the CDR3 with reference TRBV7-9 and TRBJ2-3 gives the whole variable domain DTGVSQNPRHKITKRGQNVTFRCDPISEHNRLYWYRQTLGQGPEFLTYFQNEAQLEKSRLLSDRFSAERPKGSFSTLEIQRTEQGDSAMYLCASSSTGGSGTDTQYFGPGTRLTVL.